Reported below is one TCR beta chain. Its antigen is undetermined. Mismatch with germline at one junction end may stem from a read error. This entry comes from a study of cytomegalovirus exposure and HLA in healthy donors. Study-level background: Across 300 to 400 genotyped donors, 65% to 90% landed in the Caucasian-associated ancestry cluster.

Amplification used 60 Vbeta primers and 13 Jbeta primers. Sequencing was performed with immunoSEQ multiplex PCR; in TCRdb, only in-frame clones are kept and a portion is missing. The top ten clones hold about 3.5% of a sample with approximately 110,000 clones, 75% to 85% of them seen once. Study-wide points: Earlier results showed most TCR beta V segments being productive about 87% or about 30% of the time. Follow-up analysis found HLA locus-dependent TCR association rates, highest for DRB1 and lowest for HLA-C.

CDR3 length: 15 residues. The germline V gene has CDR1 SQVTM and CDR2 ANQGSEA. Specimen: PBMCs. This clonotype was sampled from a man aged 35 to 55 in good health and CMV-seronegative. This chain connects TRBV29-1 to TRBJ2-6; 7 nucleotides match TRBD1. The CDR3: CSVEGTGAGANGLTF. As DNA, the CDR3 is TGCAGCGTTGAAGGTACAGGGGCCGGGGCCAACGGCCTGACTTTC.